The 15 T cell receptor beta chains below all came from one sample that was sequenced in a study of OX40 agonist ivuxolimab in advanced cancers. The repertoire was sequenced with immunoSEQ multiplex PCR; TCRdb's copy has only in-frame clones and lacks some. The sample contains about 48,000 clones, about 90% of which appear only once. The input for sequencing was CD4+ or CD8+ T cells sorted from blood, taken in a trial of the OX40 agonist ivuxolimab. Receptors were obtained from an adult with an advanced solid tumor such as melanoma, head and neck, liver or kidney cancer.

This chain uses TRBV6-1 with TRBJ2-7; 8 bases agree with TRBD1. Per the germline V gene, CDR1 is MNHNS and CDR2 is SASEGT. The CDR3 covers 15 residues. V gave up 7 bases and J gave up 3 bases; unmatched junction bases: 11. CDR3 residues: CASTLWAGGDYEQYV. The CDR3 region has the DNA TGTGCCAGCACCTTATGGGCAGGGGGCGACTACGAGCAGTACGTC.

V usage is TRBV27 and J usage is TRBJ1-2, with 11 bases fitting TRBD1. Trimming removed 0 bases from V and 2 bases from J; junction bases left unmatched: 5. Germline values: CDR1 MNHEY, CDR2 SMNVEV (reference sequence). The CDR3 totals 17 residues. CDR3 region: CASSLSPGQGANYGYTF. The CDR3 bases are TGTGCCAGCAGTTTATCGCCCGGACAGGGGGCGAACTATGGCTACACCTTC.

CDR3 DNA: TGCGCCAGCAGCCCCATAGAGGGAAACACCATATATTTT. Translating gives CASSPIEGNTIYF. This rearrangement joins TRBV5-1 to TRBJ1-3; D ambiguous. CDR1 and CDR2 from the germline V gene are SGHRS and YFSETQ. The CDR3 loop spans 13 amino acids. Trimming took 4 bases from V and 4 from J, leaving 9 bases between them.

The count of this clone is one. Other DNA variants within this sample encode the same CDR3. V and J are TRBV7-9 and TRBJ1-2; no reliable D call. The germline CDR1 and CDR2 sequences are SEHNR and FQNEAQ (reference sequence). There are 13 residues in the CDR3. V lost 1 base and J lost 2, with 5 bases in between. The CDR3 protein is CASSLGQNYGYTF. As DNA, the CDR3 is TGTGCCAGCAGCTTAGGGCAGAACTATGGCTACACCTTC. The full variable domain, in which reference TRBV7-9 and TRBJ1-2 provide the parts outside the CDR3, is DTGVSQNPRHKITKRGQNVTFRCDPISEHNRLYWYRQTLGQGPEFLTYFQNEAQLEKSRLLSDRFSAERPKGSFSTLEIQRTEQGDSAMYLCASSLGQNYGYTFGSGTRLTVV.

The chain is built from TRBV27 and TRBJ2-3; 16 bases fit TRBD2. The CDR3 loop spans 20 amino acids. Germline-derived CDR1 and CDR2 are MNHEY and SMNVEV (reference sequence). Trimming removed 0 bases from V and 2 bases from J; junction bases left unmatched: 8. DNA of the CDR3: TGTGCCAGCAGTTTATCTCCGGGACTAGCGGGGGGGTTTTCCACAGATACGCAGTATTTT. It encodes CASSLSPGLAGGFSTDTQYF.

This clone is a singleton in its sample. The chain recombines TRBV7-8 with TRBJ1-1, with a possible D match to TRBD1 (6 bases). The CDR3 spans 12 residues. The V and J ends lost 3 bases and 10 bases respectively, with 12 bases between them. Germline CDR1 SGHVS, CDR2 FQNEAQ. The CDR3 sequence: CASSFGGSGAFF. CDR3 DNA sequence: TGTGCCAGCAGCTTTGGGGGCAGTGGAGCTTTCTTT.

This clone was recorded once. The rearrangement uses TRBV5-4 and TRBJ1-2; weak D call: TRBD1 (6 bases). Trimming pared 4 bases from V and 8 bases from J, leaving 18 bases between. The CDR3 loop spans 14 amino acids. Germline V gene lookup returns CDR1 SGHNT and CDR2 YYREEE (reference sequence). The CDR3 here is CASSPWTDYKGYTF. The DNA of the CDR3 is TGTGCCAGCAGCCCATGGACAGACTATAAAGGCTACACCTTC.

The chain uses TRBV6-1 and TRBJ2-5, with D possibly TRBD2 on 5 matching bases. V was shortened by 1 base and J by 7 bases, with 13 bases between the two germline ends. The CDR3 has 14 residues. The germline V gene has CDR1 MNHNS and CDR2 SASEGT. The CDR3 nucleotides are TGTGCCAGCAGTGAAGGAGGGTCCCATGGGACCCAGTACTTC. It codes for CASSEGGSHGTQYF.

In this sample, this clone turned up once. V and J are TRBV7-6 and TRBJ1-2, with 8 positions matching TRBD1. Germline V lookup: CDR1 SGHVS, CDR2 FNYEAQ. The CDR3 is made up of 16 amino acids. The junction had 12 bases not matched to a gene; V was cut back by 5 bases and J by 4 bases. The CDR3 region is CASSKNQQGDPYGYTF. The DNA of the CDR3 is TGTGCCAGCAGCAAAAACCAACAGGGGGACCCCTATGGCTACACCTTC.

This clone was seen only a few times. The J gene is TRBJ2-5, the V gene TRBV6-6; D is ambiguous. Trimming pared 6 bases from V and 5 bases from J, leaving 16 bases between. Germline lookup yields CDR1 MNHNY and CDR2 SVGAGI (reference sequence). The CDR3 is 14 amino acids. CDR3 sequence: CASRYPDRRETQYF. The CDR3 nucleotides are TGTGCCAGCAGGTATCCGGACCGGCGGGAGACCCAGTACTTC.

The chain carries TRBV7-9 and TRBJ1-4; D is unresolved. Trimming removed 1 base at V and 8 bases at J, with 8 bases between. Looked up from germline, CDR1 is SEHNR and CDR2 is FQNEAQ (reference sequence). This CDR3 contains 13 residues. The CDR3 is CASSLVFEEKLFF. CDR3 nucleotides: TGTGCCAGCAGCTTAGTTTTTGAAGAAAAACTGTTTTTT.

The DNA for the CDR3 is TGTGCCAGCAGCAAACTCGGCGGCAATCAGCCCCAGCATTTT. Translating it yields CASSKLGGNQPQHF. V gene TRBV7-8 combines with J gene TRBJ1-5; D not resolved. In germline, CDR1 is SGHVS, CDR2 FQNEAQ. V lost 5 bases to trimming and J lost 2 bases, with 10 bases between them. The CDR3 has 14 residues. Supplemented by reference TRBV7-8 and TRBJ1-5, the full variable domain reads GAGVSQSPRYKVAKRGQDVALRCDPISGHVSLFWYQQALGQGPEFLTYFQNEAQLDKSGLPSDRFFAERPEGSVSTLKIQRTQQEDSAVYLCASSKLGGNQPQHFGDGTRLSIL.

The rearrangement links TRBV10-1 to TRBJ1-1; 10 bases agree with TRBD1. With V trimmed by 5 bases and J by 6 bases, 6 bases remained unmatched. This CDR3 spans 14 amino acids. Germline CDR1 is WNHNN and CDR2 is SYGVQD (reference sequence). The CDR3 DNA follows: TGCGCCAGCAGTTCCGGACAGGGGGTCTCTGAAGCTTTCTTT. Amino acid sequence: CASSSGQGVSEAFF.

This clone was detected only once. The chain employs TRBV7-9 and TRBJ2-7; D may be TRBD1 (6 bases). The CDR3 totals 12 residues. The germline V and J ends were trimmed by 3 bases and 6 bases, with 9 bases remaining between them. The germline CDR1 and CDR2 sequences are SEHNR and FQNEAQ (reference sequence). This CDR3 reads CASSLLGGEQYF. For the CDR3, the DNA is TGTGCCAGCAGCTTGCTAGGGGGCGAGCAGTACTTC.

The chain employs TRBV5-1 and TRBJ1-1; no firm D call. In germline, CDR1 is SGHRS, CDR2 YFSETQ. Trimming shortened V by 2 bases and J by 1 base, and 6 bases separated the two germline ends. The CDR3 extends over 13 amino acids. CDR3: CASSLHENTEAFF. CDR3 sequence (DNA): TGCGCCAGCAGCTTACACGAGAACACTGAAGCTTTCTTT.